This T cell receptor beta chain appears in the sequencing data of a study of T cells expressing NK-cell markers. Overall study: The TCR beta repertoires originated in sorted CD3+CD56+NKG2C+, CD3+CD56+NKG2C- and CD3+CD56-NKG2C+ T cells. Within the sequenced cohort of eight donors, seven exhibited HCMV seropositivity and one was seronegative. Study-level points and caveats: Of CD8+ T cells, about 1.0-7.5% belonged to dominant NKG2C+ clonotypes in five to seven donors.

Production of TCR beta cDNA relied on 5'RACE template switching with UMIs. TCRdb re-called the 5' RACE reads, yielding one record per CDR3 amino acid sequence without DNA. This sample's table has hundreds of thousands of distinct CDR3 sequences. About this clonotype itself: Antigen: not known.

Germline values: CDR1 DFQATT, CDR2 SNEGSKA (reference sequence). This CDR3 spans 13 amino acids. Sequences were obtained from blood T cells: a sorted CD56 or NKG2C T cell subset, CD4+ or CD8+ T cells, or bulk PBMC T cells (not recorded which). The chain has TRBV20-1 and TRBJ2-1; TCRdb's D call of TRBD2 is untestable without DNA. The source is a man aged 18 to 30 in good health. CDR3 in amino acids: CSASGRVGNEQFF.